The clone carrying this T cell receptor (beta chain) appeared once. The target antigen is unknown. The V gene's germline CDR1 is DFQATT and CDR2 SNEGSKA (reference sequence). With 4 bases clipped from V and 5 bases from J, the junction kept 11 bases outside the gene matches. This CDR3 is built from 15 residues. The record originates from a study of CD8 T cells in ankylosing spondylitis. Study-wide results and limits: A TCR beta motif of about eight highly homologous variants appeared characteristic of ankylosing spondylitis blood.

Libraries for TCR beta were made by quantitative 5'-RACE with molecular barcodes. Each CDR3 protein is one row after TCRdb ran MiXCR on the 5' RACE reads. The top ten hold approximately 42% of the sample, which has over 200,000 distinct CDR3 sequences, around 20% seen once. The TCR comes from a male donor with ankylosing spondylitis. The source material was blood, either unsorted or a sorted T cell fraction (not recorded which). This chain connects TRBV20-1 to TRBJ2-1, with 7 bases identical to TRBD2. This CDR3 is CSATSGTTEDNEQFF. The DNA of the CDR3 is TGCAGTGCTACTTCCGGGACTACCGAAGACAATGAGCAGTTCTTC.